Below, 20 T cell receptor beta chains from the same sample are listed, as sequenced in a study of spatial heterogeneity in lung cancer. TCRdb reprocessed the 5' RACE reads with MiXCR, giving one entry per CDR3 protein. The data contain more than 10,000 distinct CDR3 sequences, about 6% of them singletons. These TCRs' antigens remain unknown. Study findings and constraints: Within tumors, counts of expanded alpha and beta TCRs tracked tumor mutation counts.

The time point here: sample taken at primary tumor resection. The source material was lung tumor tissue, sampled at surgery. Receptor source: a female donor with early-stage non-small cell lung cancer.

This clonotype is judged medium-sized. The rearrangement uses TRBV12-3 or TRBV12-4 and TRBJ2-5, with D tentatively TRBD1 (5 bases). The V gene lost 2 bases and the J gene lost 2 bases, with 9 bases spanning the gap. The CDR3 is made up of 14 amino acids. The CDR3 DNA sequence: TGTGCCAGCAGTTTAATCAGGGCGCAAGAGACCCAGTACTTC. This gives the protein CASSLIRAQETQYF.

This clonotype was recorded many times. The V call is TRBV20-1, the J call TRBJ1-1; D uncertain. Germline CDR1 is DFQATT and CDR2 is SNEGSKA (reference sequence). This CDR3 spans 11 amino acids. Trimming removed 4 bases at V and 1 base at J, with 4 bases between. CDR3 protein: CSAKGNTEAFF. CDR3 DNA sequence: TGCAGTGCTAAAGGGAACACTGAAGCTTTCTTT.

In this sample, this clonotype turned up many times. The chain uses TRBV7-2 and TRBJ1-6, with TRBD1 matching over 7 bases. V lost 5 bases to trimming and J lost 11 bases; unmatched junction nucleotides: 12. This CDR3 has 15 residues. Germline V lookup: CDR1 SGHTA, CDR2 FQGNSA. The CDR3 sequence is CASSPRQGGGTPLHF. The CDR3 nucleotides are TGTGCCAGCAGCCCCAGACAGGGAGGAGGAACACCCCTCCACTTT.

This clonotype was counted at least ten times. V gene TRBV18 combines with J gene TRBJ2-3; no definite D call. Trimming removed 3 bases from V and 5 bases from J, with 6 bases in between. This CDR3 contains 12 residues. Looked up from germline, CDR1 is KGHSH and CDR2 is LQKENI. The CDR3 region is CASSPTGDTQYF. As DNA, the CDR3 is TGTGCCAGCTCACCGACCGGAGATACGCAGTATTTT.

This clonotype came up many times. The chain couples TRBV3-1 to TRBJ1-6; the D is unclear. Looked up from germline, CDR1 is LGHDT and CDR2 is YNNKEL (reference sequence). V was shortened by 3 bases and J by 11 bases, with 8 bases between the two germline ends. The CDR3 covers 12 residues. CDR3 amino acids: CASSHTGTPLHF. The DNA of the CDR3 is TGTGCCAGCAGCCATACCGGGACACCCCTCCACTTT.

This clonotype was seen repeatedly, ten times or more. The chain employs TRBV7-2 and TRBJ2-7; D call uncertain. Trimming removed 3 bases from V and 4 bases from J, with 4 bases in between. Germline CDR1 is SGHTA and CDR2 is FQGNSA. CDR3 length: 11 residues. The CDR3 DNA reads as TGTGCCAGCAGCTTGTTGTACGAGCAGTACTTC. Residues: CASSLLYEQYF.

At least ten counts were recorded for this clonotype. The CDR3 is CASSGDRVAEQFF. In DNA, the CDR3 is TGTGCCAGCAGCGGAGACCGGGTTGCTGAGCAGTTCTTC. J is TRBJ2-1 and V is TRBV7-2; D uncertain. CDR1 SGHTA and CDR2 FQGNSA come from the germline V gene. This CDR3 has 13 residues. V was pared by 5 bases and J by 9 bases, with 14 bases between.

At least ten counts were recorded for this clonotype. CDR3 bases: TGCAGTGCCCGTAGGGGGCGCGACAATGAGCAGTTCTTC. Translation: CSARRGRDNEQFF. The J gene is TRBJ2-1, the V gene TRBV20-1; 7 bases are shared with TRBD1. V gave up 6 bases and J gave up 5 bases; unmatched junction bases: 7. The CDR3 is 13 residues long. CDR1 and CDR2 from the germline V gene are DFQATT and SNEGSKA (reference sequence).

For this clonotype: It may be a read error: a sequence one base away is much more abundant. The chain combines TRBV15 with TRBJ1-2, with a tentative D call TRBD1 (5 bases). In germline, CDR1 is LNHNV, CDR2 YYDKDF (reference sequence). This CDR3 region has 13 residues. CDR3 DNA sequence: TGTGTCACCAGCAGAGAACCCAGGGACGGCTACACCTTC. Amino acids: CVTSREPRDGYTF.

V gene TRBV5-6 combines with J gene TRBJ1-1; TRBD1 matches 8 bases. V was pared by 4 bases and J by 5 bases, with 10 bases of the junction left unmatched. Germline CDR1 reads SGHDT; CDR2 reads YYEEEE. The CDR3 is 15 residues long. CDR3 loop: CASSAVQGVGTEAFF. In DNA, the CDR3 is TGTGCCAGCAGCGCCGTACAGGGGGTGGGTACTGAAGCTTTCTTT. Full variable domain (outside the CDR3, taken from reference TRBV5-6 and TRBJ1-1): DAGVTQSPTHLIKTRGQQVTLRCSPKSGHDTVSWYQQALGQGPQFIFQYYEEEERQRGNFPDRFSGHQFPNYSSELNVNALLLGDSALYLCASSAVQGVGTEAFFGQGTRLTVV.

This clonotype occurred many times. The rearrangement links TRBV3-1 to TRBJ2-5; D might be TRBD2 (6 bases). Germline V gene lookup returns CDR1 LGHDT and CDR2 YNNKEL (reference sequence). The CDR3 covers 13 residues. The germline V and J ends were trimmed by 11 bases and 5 bases, with 18 bases remaining between them. The CDR3 nucleotides are TGTGCCTCGATTCGACGGGGGACGGAGACCCAGTACTTC. It is translated as CASIRRGTETQYF.

This clonotype was recorded many times. V usage is TRBV3-1 and J usage is TRBJ2-1, with 12 bases matching TRBD2. Looked up from germline, CDR1 is LGHDT and CDR2 is YNNKEL (reference sequence). V gave up 2 bases and J gave up 5 bases; unmatched junction bases: 4. This CDR3 region has 16 residues. This CDR3 reads CASSQYLAGGNNEQFF. In nucleotides, the CDR3 is TGTGCCAGCAGCCAATACCTAGCGGGGGGGAACAATGAGCAGTTCTTC.

This clonotype occurred a few times. This chain links TRBV29-1 with TRBJ1-1; D gene unclear. The CDR3 length is 12 residues. Germline lookup yields CDR1 SQVTM and CDR2 ANQGSEA. V lost 3 bases and J 0 bases, leaving 5 bases between the germline ends. DNA for the CDR3: TGCAGCGTTGAGGGGTTGAACACTGAAGCTTTCTTT. This translates into CSVEGLNTEAFF.

This clonotype was picked up many times. J is TRBJ2-1 and V is TRBV7-2; D remains ambiguous. Trimming left V 3 bases short and J 4 bases short, with 7 bases between. Germline V CDR1 and CDR2: SGHTA, FQGNSA. The length of the CDR3 is 13 residues. The CDR3 DNA follows: TGTGCCAGCAGCTTTTTTAAGTACAATGAGCAGTTCTTC. It translates to CASSFFKYNEQFF.

This clonotype showed up many times. The V call is TRBV7-9, the J call TRBJ2-6; D not certain. Germline V lookup: CDR1 SEHNR, CDR2 FQNEAQ (reference sequence). V was shortened by 3 bases and J by 3 bases, with 9 bases between the two germline ends. The CDR3 spans 15 residues. The CDR3 sequence: CASSFKFDGANVLTF. DNA of the CDR3: TGTGCCAGCAGCTTTAAGTTTGATGGGGCCAACGTCCTGACTTTC.

By share, this clonotype ranks as medium-sized. The V call is TRBV5-5, the J call TRBJ1-4; D call uncertain. CDR1 is SGHKS and CDR2 is YYEKEE in the germline V gene (reference sequence). V was trimmed by 4 bases and J by 10 bases, leaving 14 bases between them. This CDR3 contains 13 residues. CDR3 DNA: TGTGCCAGCAGCGCTTCACTGGACCGAAAACTGTTTTTT. Residues: CASSASLDRKLFF.

In this sample, this clonotype turned up many times. The chain is built from TRBV20-1 and TRBJ1-2; maybe TRBD1 (5 bases). CDR1 is DFQATT, CDR2 SNEGSKA, per germline (reference sequence). This CDR3 has 14 residues. V lost 2 bases and J lost 0, with 10 bases in between. CDR3 region: CSARQGTSNYGYTF. The CDR3, as DNA: TGCAGTGCTAGACAAGGGACGTCTAACTATGGCTACACCTTC.

This clonotype was counted ten times or more. The chain combines TRBV6-1 with TRBJ2-5, with a possible D match to TRBD2 (7 bases). This CDR3 is built from 18 residues. Per the germline V gene, CDR1 is MNHNS and CDR2 is SASEGT. V dropped 0 bases and J dropped 0 bases, with 17 bases sitting between them. The chain's CDR3 is CASSEALGGAPYQETQYF. The DNA for the CDR3 is TGTGCCAGCAGTGAAGCGCTTGGGGGGGCCCCGTACCAAGAGACCCAGTACTTC.

This clonotype was observed at least ten times. This chain connects TRBV28 to TRBJ1-5; TRBD1 is a possible D gene (5 bases). The CDR3 spans 14 residues. The V gene's germline CDR1 is MDHEN and CDR2 SYDVKM. The ends were cut back, 5 bases at V and 7 bases at J, with 15 bases in the middle. CDR3 bases: TGTGCCAGCAGTACCAACGCCGACAGACAGCCCCAGCATTTT. This codes for CASSTNADRQPQHF.

This clonotype was seen many times. The CDR3 DNA reads TGTGCCAGCAGTTCCGGCAGGGGTGGCTACACCTTC. It is translated as CASSSGRGGYTF. The J gene is TRBJ1-2, the V gene TRBV12-3 or TRBV12-4; possible D gene TRBD1, 6 bases. Trimming removed 4 bases from V and 7 bases from J, with 10 bases in between. The CDR3 is 12 residues long.